This TCR beta chain stems from a study of T cells expressing NK-cell markers (TCRdb year 2020). For the study in its entirety: Three sorted T-cell subsets (CD3+CD56+NKG2C+, CD3+CD56+NKG2C- and CD3+CD56-NKG2C+) from several donors had their TCR beta-chain repertoires profiled. Seven of the eight sequenced donors were HCMV-seropositive and one was HCMV-seronegative. The study sequenced eight donors, all healthy volunteers chosen at random: three men and five women. Sequencing of the libraries produced 2 x 150 bp reads on Illumina HiSeq 2000/2500, MiSeq or NextSeq.

The sample was run on an Illumina HiSeq 2000. The TCR beta cDNA libraries were made using 5'RACE template switching, a step that added both a universal primer site and unique molecular identifiers. cDNA synthesis was primed from the TCR beta constant segment, followed by two successive PCR amplification steps. As for how the authors treated the data: MIGEC handled demultiplexing of the reads and grouping by UMI, while MiTCR was used to assemble and quantify clonotypes. Only TCR cDNA sequences supported by at least two reads were kept to exclude erroneous sequences. The tcR package was used for downstream repertoire analysis, and clonotypes were matched across fractions by CDR3 nucleotide sequence plus V segment. Antigen specificity was annotated against VDJdb with VDJmatch, allowing one amino acid substitution in CDR3. TCRdb reprocessed the reads, reporting each CDR3 protein sequence once and no DNA. The V and J calls and clone size come from TCRdb's table, not from the authors' own analysis. The table held for this sample gives almost 450,000 distinct CDR3 sequences. The ten top clones hold roughly 8% of the sample.

On the study overall, not on this receptor specifically: Whether the expanded NKG2C-expressing T cell clones were specific for HCMV antigens was left unclear. Those dominant clonotypes were again the most abundant among CD3+CD56-NKG2C+ cells in a few donors, at roughly 25-65%. In several donors, the dominant CD3+CD56+NKG2C+ clonotypes ranked among the top 10 CD8+ clonotypes, making up roughly 1.0-7.0% of CD8+ T cells.

A commercial ELISA kit detecting HCMV-specific IgG in serum was used to determine HCMV serostatus. Ficoll density gradient centrifugation was used to isolate peripheral blood mononuclear cells from blood. In the case of this clonotype: Its antigen target is currently unknown.

Taken from cysteine to phenylalanine, the CDR3 has 14 residues. No coding sequence is recorded. Input material: blood T cells: a sorted CD56 or NKG2C T cell subset, CD4+ or CD8+ T cells, or bulk PBMC T cells (not recorded which). The TCR was taken from a woman aged 18 to 69 in good health. The rearrangement joined TRBV12-3 or TRBV12-4 to TRBJ2-7; TCRdb picks TRBD2, but there is no DNA to check that call. The CDR3 protein sequence reads: CASSFGLASYEQYF.